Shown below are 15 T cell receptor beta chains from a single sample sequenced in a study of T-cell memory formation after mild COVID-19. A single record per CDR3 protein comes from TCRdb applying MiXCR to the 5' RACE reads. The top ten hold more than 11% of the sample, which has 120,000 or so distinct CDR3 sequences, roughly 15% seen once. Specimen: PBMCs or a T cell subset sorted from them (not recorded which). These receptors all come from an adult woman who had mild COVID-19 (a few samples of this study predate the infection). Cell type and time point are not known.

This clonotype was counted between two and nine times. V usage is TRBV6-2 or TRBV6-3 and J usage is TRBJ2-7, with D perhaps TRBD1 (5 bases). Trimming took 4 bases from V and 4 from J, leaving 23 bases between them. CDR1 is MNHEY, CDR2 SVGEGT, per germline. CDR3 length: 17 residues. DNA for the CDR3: TGTGCCAGCAGTTCCCGGACAAAGCAGTTACCCTCATACGAGCAGTACTTC. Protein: CASSSRTKQLPSYEQYF.

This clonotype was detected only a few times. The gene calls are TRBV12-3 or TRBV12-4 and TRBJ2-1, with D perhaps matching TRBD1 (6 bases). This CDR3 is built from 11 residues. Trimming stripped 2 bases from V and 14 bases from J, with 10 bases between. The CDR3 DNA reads TGTGCCAGCAGTTTAAATAGGGGGAAGTTCTTC. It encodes CASSLNRGKFF.

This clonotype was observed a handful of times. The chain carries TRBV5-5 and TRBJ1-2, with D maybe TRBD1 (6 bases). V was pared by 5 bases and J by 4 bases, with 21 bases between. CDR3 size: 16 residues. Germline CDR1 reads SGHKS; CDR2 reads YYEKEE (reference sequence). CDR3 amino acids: CASRFRGTSLVYGYTF. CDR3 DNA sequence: TGTGCCAGCAGATTTAGGGGGACCTCTTTGGTCTATGGCTACACCTTC. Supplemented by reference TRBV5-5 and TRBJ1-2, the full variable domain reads DAGVTQSPTHLIKTRGQQVTLRCSPISGHKSVSWYQQVLGQGPQFIFQYYEKEERGRGNFPDRFSARQFPNYSSELNVNALLLGDSALYLCASRFRGTSLVYGYTFGSGTRLTVV.

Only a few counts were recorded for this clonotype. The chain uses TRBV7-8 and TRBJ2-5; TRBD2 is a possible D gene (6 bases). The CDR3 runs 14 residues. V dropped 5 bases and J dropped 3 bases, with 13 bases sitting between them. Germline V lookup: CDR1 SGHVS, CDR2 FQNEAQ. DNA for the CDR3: TGTGCCAGCAGCCCCGGGACTGCGAAAGAGACCCAGTACTTC. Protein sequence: CASSPGTAKETQYF.

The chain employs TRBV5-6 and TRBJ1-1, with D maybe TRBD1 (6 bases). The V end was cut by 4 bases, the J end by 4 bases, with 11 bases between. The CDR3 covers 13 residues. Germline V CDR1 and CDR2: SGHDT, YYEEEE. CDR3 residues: CASSRRGGTEAFF. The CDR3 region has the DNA TGTGCCAGCAGCCGGAGAGGGGGCACTGAAGCTTTCTTT.

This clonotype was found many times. The chain's CDR3 is CASSSRGQASSYEQYF. As DNA, the CDR3 is TGCGCCAGCAGCTCGCGCGGACAGGCTTCCTCCTACGAGCAGTACTTC. V and J are TRBV5-1 and TRBJ2-7; TRBD1 agrees at 7 bases. This CDR3 region has 16 residues. Looked up from germline, CDR1 is SGHRS and CDR2 is YFSETQ. Trimming removed 3 bases from V and 0 bases from J; junction bases left unmatched: 9.

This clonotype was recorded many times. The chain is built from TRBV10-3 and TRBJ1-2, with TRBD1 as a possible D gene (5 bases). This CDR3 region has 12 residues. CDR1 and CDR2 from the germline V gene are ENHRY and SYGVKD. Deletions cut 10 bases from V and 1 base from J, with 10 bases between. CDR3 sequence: CATADSNYGYTF. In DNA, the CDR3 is TGTGCCACCGCAGACAGTAACTATGGCTACACCTTC.

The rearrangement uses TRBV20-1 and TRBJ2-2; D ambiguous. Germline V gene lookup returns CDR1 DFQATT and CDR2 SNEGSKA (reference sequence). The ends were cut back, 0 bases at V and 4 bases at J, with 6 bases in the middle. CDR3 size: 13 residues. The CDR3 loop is CSARDGPTGELFF. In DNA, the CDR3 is TGCAGTGCTAGAGATGGACCCACCGGGGAGCTGTTTTTT.

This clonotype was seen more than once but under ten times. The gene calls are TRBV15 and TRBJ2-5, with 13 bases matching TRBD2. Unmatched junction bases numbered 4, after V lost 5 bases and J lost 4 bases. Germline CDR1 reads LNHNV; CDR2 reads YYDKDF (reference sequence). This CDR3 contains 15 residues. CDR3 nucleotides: TGTGCCACCAGCGGGAGACTAGCGGGAGGAGAGACCCAGTACTTC. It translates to CATSGRLAGGETQYF.

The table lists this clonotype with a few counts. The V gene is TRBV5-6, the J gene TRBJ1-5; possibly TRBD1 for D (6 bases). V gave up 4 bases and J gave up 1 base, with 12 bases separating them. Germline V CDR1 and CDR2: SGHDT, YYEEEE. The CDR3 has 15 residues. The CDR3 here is CASSRGTPSNQPQHF. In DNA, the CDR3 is TGTGCCAGCAGCCGAGGGACACCCAGCAATCAGCCCCAGCATTTT.

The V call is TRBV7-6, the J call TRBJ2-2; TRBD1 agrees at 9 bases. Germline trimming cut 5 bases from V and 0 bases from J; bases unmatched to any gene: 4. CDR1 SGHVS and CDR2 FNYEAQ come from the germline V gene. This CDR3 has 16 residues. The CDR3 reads CASSKQGASNTGELFF. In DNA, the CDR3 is TGTGCCAGCAGCAAACAGGGGGCCTCGAACACCGGGGAGCTGTTTTTT.

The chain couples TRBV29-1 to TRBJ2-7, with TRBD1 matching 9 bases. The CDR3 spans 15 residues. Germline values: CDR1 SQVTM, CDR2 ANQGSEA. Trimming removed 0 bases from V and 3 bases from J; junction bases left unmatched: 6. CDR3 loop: CSVEESRDRDYEQYF. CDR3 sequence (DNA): TGCAGCGTTGAAGAATCCCGGGACAGGGACTACGAGCAGTACTTC.

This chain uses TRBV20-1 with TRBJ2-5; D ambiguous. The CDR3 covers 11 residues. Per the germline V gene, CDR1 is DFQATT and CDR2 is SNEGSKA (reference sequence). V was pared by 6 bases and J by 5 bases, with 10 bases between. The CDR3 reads CSALKEETQYF. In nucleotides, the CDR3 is TGCAGTGCCCTTAAGGAGGAGACCCAGTACTTC.

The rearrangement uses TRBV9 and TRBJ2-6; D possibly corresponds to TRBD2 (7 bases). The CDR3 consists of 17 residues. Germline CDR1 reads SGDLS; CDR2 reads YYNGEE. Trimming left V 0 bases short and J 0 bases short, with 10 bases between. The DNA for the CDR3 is TGTGCCAGCAGCGTAGCGGGGGGCCCCTCTGGGGCCAACGTCCTGACTTTC. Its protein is CASSVAGGPSGANVLTF.

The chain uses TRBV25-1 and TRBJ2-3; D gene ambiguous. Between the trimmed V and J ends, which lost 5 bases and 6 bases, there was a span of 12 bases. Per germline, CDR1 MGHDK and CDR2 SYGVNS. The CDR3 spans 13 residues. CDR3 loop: CASSREPMDTQYF. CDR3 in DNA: TGTGCCAGCAGTAGAGAACCAATGGATACGCAGTATTTT. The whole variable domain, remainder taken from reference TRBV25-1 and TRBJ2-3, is EADIYQTPRYLVIGTGKKITLECSQTMGHDKMYWYQQDPGMELHLIHYSYGVNSTEKGDLSSESTVSRIRTEHFPLTLESARPSHTSQYLCASSREPMDTQYFGPGTRLTVL.